These 27 T cell receptor beta chains originate from one sample sequenced in a study of T cells in Graves' hyperthyroidism and ophthalmopathy. There were TCR beta CDR3 regions amplified from RNA transcripts. Initially, a first-round RT-PCR of the TCR CDR3 employed the HTBI primer set. Using its own MiXCR run on the multiplex PCR reads, TCRdb lists one record per CDR3 protein. The profile shows over 300,000 distinct CDR3 sequences, around 13% of them singletons. The sample comprised blood. Source of these receptors: a woman aged 40 to 50 with Graves' ophthalmopathy.

This clonotype came up many times. The genes are TRBV6-1 and TRBJ2-7; D is ambiguous. Germline lookup yields CDR1 MNHNS and CDR2 SASEGT. The CDR3 is 14 amino acids. The germline V and J ends were trimmed by 2 bases and 2 bases, with 10 bases remaining between them. The CDR3 DNA reads TGTGCCAGCAGTGAACAAGGGTCAACCTACGAGCAGTACTTC. The encoded protein is CASSEQGSTYEQYF.

In this sample, this clonotype turned up many times. The CDR3 protein is CASSLVGTVQREQFF. The CDR3, as DNA: TGTGCCAGCAGTTTAGTGGGGACAGTGCAGCGAGAGCAGTTCTTC. The chain recombines TRBV27 with TRBJ2-1, with TRBD1 identical over 7 bases. The CDR3 spans 15 residues. The J segment lost 10 bases and the V segment lost 2 bases, leaving 11 bases of the junction unmatched. CDR1 is MNHEY and CDR2 is SMNVEV in the germline V gene (reference sequence).

The chain couples TRBV29-1 to TRBJ1-2; D unclear. Germline CDR1 SQVTM, CDR2 ANQGSEA. This CDR3 has 14 amino acids. The V and J ends lost 3 bases and 4 bases respectively, with 15 bases between them. CDR3: CSVDLVRTFYGYTF. The DNA of the CDR3 is TGCAGCGTTGATCTTGTCCGAACCTTCTATGGCTACACCTTC.

In its sample, this clonotype is large. The genes are TRBV15 and TRBJ2-3, with TRBD2 matching 7 bases. Germline lookup yields CDR1 LNHNV and CDR2 YYDKDF (reference sequence). The CDR3 covers 16 residues. J gave up 7 bases and V 0 bases, and 10 bases lay outside the gene matches. The CDR3 region is CATSRDDGGGSHTQYF. The CDR3 DNA follows: TGTGCCACCAGCAGAGATGATGGGGGGGGTAGTCATACGCAGTATTTT. Filled out from reference TRBV15 and TRBJ2-3, the complete variable domain reads DAMVIQNPRYQVTQFGKPVTLSCSQTLNHNVMYWYQQKSSQAPKLLFHYYDKDFNNEADTPDNFQSRRPNTSFCFLDIRSPGLGDTAMYLCATSRDDGGGSHTQYFGPGTRLTVL.

This clonotype has a count of ten or more. The chain recombines TRBV6-1 with TRBJ2-7; 10 bases are a match to TRBD2. Germline trimming cut 5 bases from V and 5 bases from J; bases unmatched to any gene: 6. The CDR3 runs 14 residues. Germline values: CDR1 MNHNS, CDR2 SASEGT. Written as DNA, the CDR3 is TGTGCCAGCAGTCGAGCGGGAGGGTTCCACGAGCAGTACTTC. Protein product: CASSRAGGFHEQYF.

The V and J genes are TRBV30 and TRBJ1-5; TRBD1 matches 9 bases. The V and J ends lost 0 bases and 4 bases, in that order; junction bases with no gene match: 10. The CDR3 runs 17 residues. Germline lookup yields CDR1 GTSNPN and CDR2 SVGIG (reference sequence). In DNA, the CDR3 is TGTGCCTGGAGTGTAAGAGTAGGGACAGGGTCGAATCAGCCCCAGCATTTT. Translated: CAWSVRVGTGSNQPQHF.

The chain couples TRBV5-6 to TRBJ2-1; 10 bases match TRBD2. There are 19 residues in the CDR3. Unmatched junction bases numbered 14, after V lost 2 bases and J lost 3 bases. The germline CDR1 and CDR2 sequences are SGHDT and YYEEEE. The CDR3 nucleotides read TGTGCCAGCAGCTTAATTTCCTGGCTAGCGGGAGAACTCTACAATGAGCAGTTCTTC. This sequence encodes CASSLISWLAGELYNEQFF.

This clonotype occurred a few times. The genes are TRBV6-1 and TRBJ2-1, with TRBD2 identical over 7 bases. The CDR3 consists of 14 residues. In germline, CDR1 is MNHNS, CDR2 SASEGT. Trimming at V came to 5 bases and at J to 4 bases, leaving 5 bases not matched to a gene. DNA for the CDR3: TGTGCCAGCAGTTCCGCGGGAGAATACAATGAGCAGTTCTTC. Translated: CASSSAGEYNEQFF.

This clonotype was observed many times. The chain uses TRBV11-2 and TRBJ2-1; tentatively, D is TRBD2 (5 bases). The germline V gene encodes CDR1 SGHAT and CDR2 FQNNGV. The CDR3 spans 16 residues. Trimming took off 7 bases at V and 3 bases at J, with 19 bases between the two ends. The CDR3 nucleotides are TGTGCCAGCACCACCGGACTCACTGTATTCTACAATGAGCAGTTCTTC. It is translated as CASTTGLTVFYNEQFF.

In this sample, this clonotype turned up many times. The chain links TRBV19 to TRBJ1-4; TRBD1 matches at 7 bases. The germline V gene encodes CDR1 LNHDA and CDR2 SQIVND (reference sequence). CDR3 length: 13 amino acids. Germline trimming cut 8 bases from V and 7 bases from J; bases unmatched to any gene: 7. The DNA for the CDR3 is TGTGCCAGTGCCACAGGGGCCGGTGAAAAACTGTTTTTT. Protein: CASATGAGEKLFF.

The table lists this clonotype with many counts. The chain recombines TRBV27 with TRBJ1-1; D is perhaps TRBD1 (6 bases). Trimming cost V 5 bases and J 3 bases, with 13 bases left between them. The CDR3 is 14 residues long. Germline CDR1 MNHEY, CDR2 SMNVEV (reference sequence). The CDR3 DNA reads TGTGCCAGCAGTAACCTCAGGGGTGACACTGAAGCTTTCTTT. Protein: CASSNLRGDTEAFF.

The table lists this clonotype with a few counts. The J gene is TRBJ2-5, the V gene TRBV11-2; D is unresolved. V dropped 0 bases and J dropped 7 bases, with 9 bases sitting between them. CDR3 length equals 13 residues. Germline V gives CDR1 SGHAT, CDR2 FQNNGV. CDR3 sequence: CASSLDNVGTQYF. Here the CDR3 DNA reads TGTGCCAGCAGCTTAGATAACGTCGGGACCCAGTACTTC.

This clonotype turned up a few times. A much more abundant neighbour one base away suggests this may be a read error. The chain joins TRBV12-3 or TRBV12-4 to TRBJ2-2; D is perhaps TRBD2 (6 bases). The CDR3 spans 12 residues. CDR3 bases: TGTGCCAGCAGCCCAGGAGGAGGGGAGCTGTCTTTT. Translating it yields CASSPGGGELSF.

This clonotype was detected ten times or more. CDR3 residues: CASNHMGAEETQYF. For the CDR3, the DNA is TGTGCCAGCAACCATATGGGAGCTGAAGAGACCCAGTACTTC. The chain combines TRBV6-1 with TRBJ2-5, with a weak D call TRBD2 (5 bases). V was clipped by 7 bases and J by 3 bases, with 15 bases between them. CDR3 size: 14 residues. Germline CDR1 is MNHNS and CDR2 is SASEGT.

In this sample, this clonotype turned up a few times. This chain connects TRBV29-1 to TRBJ2-4, with D unclear. CDR1 is SQVTM and CDR2 is ANQGSEA in the germline V gene. The germline V and J ends were trimmed by 8 bases and 0 bases, with 17 bases remaining between them. CDR3 length: 15 residues. CDR3 amino acids: CSITGCRVAKNIQYF. In nucleotides, the CDR3 is TGCAGCATAACCGGGTGCCGTGTAGCCAAAAACATTCAGTACTTC.

This clonotype has only a few counts. The chain links TRBV7-6 to TRBJ2-7, with TRBD2 matching over 7 bases. Losses at the gene ends were 2 bases for V and 2 bases for J; bases not matched to a gene: 15. CDR3 length: 18 amino acids. CDR1 and CDR2 (germline): SGHVS, FNYEAQ. Here the CDR3 DNA reads TGTGCCAGCAGCTTAACGGGACTGACTATAGCGGGTACCTACGAGCAGTACTTC. It translates to CASSLTGLTIAGTYEQYF.

This clonotype was seen more than once but under ten times. A read error may account for a junction end that differs from germline. The rearrangement joins TRBV5-4 to TRBJ2-7, with D tentatively TRBD1 or TRBD2 (5 bases each). The CDR3 has 15 residues. Germline CDR1 SGHNT, CDR2 YYREEE (reference sequence). CDR3 nucleotides: TGTGCCAGCAGCCTCCGGGGCACGGAATTGTACGACCAGTACTTC. It codes for CASSLRGTELYDQYF.

Ten or more counts support this clonotype. The gene calls are TRBV5-1 and TRBJ1-4, with D perhaps matching TRBD1 (5 bases). V dropped 5 bases and J dropped 5 bases, with 10 bases sitting between them. Germline CDR1 SGHRS, CDR2 YFSETQ. This CDR3 spans 13 amino acids. The CDR3 sequence: CASSPRANEKLFF. CDR3 bases: TGCGCCAGCAGTCCCAGGGCGAATGAAAAACTGTTTTTT.

This clonotype was detected ten times or more. The genes are TRBV6-1 and TRBJ1-2; 10 positions agree with TRBD1. Germline V gene lookup returns CDR1 MNHNS and CDR2 SASEGT. This CDR3 spans 15 amino acids. J lost 5 bases, V lost 6 bases, and 9 bases had no gene match. CDR3 sequence reads: CASSTGTGVSYGYTF. CDR3 coding DNA: TGTGCCAGCAGCACCGGGACAGGGGTTTCATATGGCTACACCTTC.

This clonotype was observed a few times. The rearrangement uses TRBV14 and TRBJ1-6; perhaps TRBD1 as D (6 bases). The CDR3 has 14 amino acids. Trimming cost V 1 base and J 10 bases, with 11 bases left between them. Germline CDR1 is SGHDN and CDR2 is FVKESK. CDR3 nucleotide sequence: TGTGCCAGCAGCCAAGCGCGGGGGCTCTCACCCCTCCACTTT. Amino acids: CASSQARGLSPLHF.

The chain joins TRBV4-1 to TRBJ1-4; tentatively, D is TRBD1 (5 bases). Germline loops: CDR1 MGHRA, CDR2 YSYEKL. CDR3 size: 19 residues. The ends were cut back, 0 bases at V and 1 base at J, with 18 bases in the middle. The CDR3 loop reads CASSQDLRGVLRTNEKLFF. The CDR3 coding sequence is TGCGCCAGCAGCCAAGATCTCCGGGGCGTGCTTCGAACTAATGAAAAACTGTTTTTT.

This clonotype was picked up many times. The chain recombines TRBV7-9 with TRBJ1-1, with D tentatively TRBD1 (5 bases). This CDR3 spans 14 amino acids. The V gene's germline CDR1 is SEHNR and CDR2 FQNEAQ (reference sequence). Trimming removed 3 bases from V and 1 base from J, with 9 bases in between. CDR3 sequence: CASSFTGGNTEAFF. The CDR3 DNA sequence: TGTGCCAGCAGCTTTACAGGAGGGAACACTGAAGCTTTCTTT.

The rearrangement joins TRBV20-1 to TRBJ2-2; 14 bases fit TRBD2. Per germline, CDR1 DFQATT and CDR2 SNEGSKA (reference sequence). The CDR3 extends over 16 amino acids. V was pared by 0 bases and J by 8 bases, with 5 bases of the junction left unmatched. CDR3 sequence (DNA): TGCAGTGCTAGAGAATGGGGGACTAGCGGGAGAGGGGAGCTGTTTTTT. Translation gives CSAREWGTSGRGELFF.

This clonotype was detected ten times or more. V gene TRBV2 combines with J gene TRBJ2-4, with a tentative D call TRBD1 (6 bases). Germline-derived CDR1 and CDR2 are SNHLY and FYNNEI. V lost 4 bases to trimming and J lost 2 bases, with 12 bases between them. The CDR3 contains 15 residues. The CDR3 region is CASSARTATKNIQYF. CDR3 bases: TGTGCCAGCAGTGCTAGGACAGCTACCAAAAACATTCAGTACTTC.

In this sample, this clonotype turned up many times. The chain links TRBV27 to TRBJ2-4; 7 nucleotides line up with TRBD1. CDR3 length equals 17 residues. V gave up 4 bases and J gave up 0 bases; unmatched junction bases: 9. Germline V gene sequence: CDR1 MNHEY, CDR2 SMNVEV (reference sequence). CDR3 sequence: CASSSTRGPLAKNIQYF. The CDR3, as DNA: TGTGCCAGCAGTTCTACTAGGGGGCCGTTAGCCAAAAACATTCAGTACTTC.

This clonotype has a count of ten or more. V and J are TRBV5-5 and TRBJ1-2; D is perhaps TRBD1 (6 bases). Trimming cost V 4 bases and J 5 bases, with 12 bases left between them. Looked up from germline, CDR1 is SGHKS and CDR2 is YYEKEE (reference sequence). This CDR3 comprises 13 residues. The chain's CDR3 is CASSQQGAYGYTF. CDR3 coding DNA: TGTGCCAGCAGCCAACAGGGTGCATATGGCTACACCTTC.

A few counts support this clonotype. The V call is TRBV3-1, the J call TRBJ1-2, with TRBD1 matching over 9 bases. The CDR3 is 14 amino acids. Trimming cost V 4 bases and J 7 bases; bases outside gene matches: 7. Germline CDR1 reads LGHDT; CDR2 reads YNNKEL (reference sequence). The CDR3 coding sequence is TGTGCCAGCAGCCTGACAGGGGGTGCCGGTGGCTACACCTTC. It is translated as CASSLTGGAGGYTF.